This T cell receptor (beta chain) stems from a study of blood T cell repertoires in COVID-19. Produced via immunoSEQ multiplex PCR; TCRdb's table is partial and in-frame only. Here the sample spans roughly 100,000 clones, about 91% being singletons. The CDR3 covers 15 residues. The germline V gene has CDR1 LNHNV and CDR2 YYDKDF (reference sequence). Sequences were obtained from peripheral blood. V gene TRBV15 combines with J gene TRBJ1-4, with D possibly TRBD1 on 6 matching bases. The TCR originated in a human donor in a cohort sampled during active COVID-19. The CDR3 sequence is CVQKDSRATNEKLFF. In DNA, the CDR3 is TGTGTTCAAAAGGACAGCCGAGCAACTAATGAAAAACTGTTTTTT.